This T cell receptor (beta chain) was identified during a study of T cell responses to AZD1222 COVID-19 vaccine. Overall study context: Analysis merged second doses at about 4 or about 12 weeks.

Study observations and caveats: Of the AZD1222 recipients, only 6 or 7 were seropositive at baseline. Spike regions recognized by vaccine-associated CD4 TCRs spanned the protein, led by 160-218 and 743-854.

CDR1 is ENHRY, CDR2 SYGVKD, per germline. There are 15 residues in the CDR3. V gave up 8 bases and J gave up 3 bases; unmatched junction bases: 9. As concerns this clone: Its antigen is still unknown.

Profiled with immunoSEQ multiplex PCR; TCRdb holds only in-frame clones, not every one. The repertoire consists of 120,000 or so clones, with 90% occurring once and the leading ten covering around 7.2%. The receptor's source is an adult in good health. The material sequenced was peripheral blood, taken on day 0 of AZD1222 vaccination. V and J are TRBV10-3 and TRBJ2-2; 7 bases agree with TRBD2. The CDR3 DNA follows: TGTGCCATCCCGAAGGGGAGGGTCGACACCGGGGAGCTGTTTTTT. This sequence encodes CAIPKGRVDTGELFF.